This T cell receptor (beta chain) derives from a study of cytomegalovirus exposure and HLA in healthy donors. Notes on the study in general: A later analysis found first-cohort TCR clusters tended to co-occur in the 90 to 150 validation repertoires. The study recorded over 150 TCR beta chains that were cytomegalovirus-associated. Both high specificity and high sensitivity reportedly marked the classifier's diagnosis of cytomegalovirus status.

Per the germline V gene, CDR1 is SGHAT and CDR2 is FQNNGV. Losses at the gene ends were 2 bases for V and 4 bases for J; bases not matched to a gene: 3. This CDR3 contains 15 residues. Some clones are missing from TCRdb's copy, which holds only in-frame ones; the method was immunoSEQ multiplex PCR. The table shows 200,000 to 250,000 clones, with 75% to 90% occurring only once. As regards this clone: The antigen remains unidentified.

The study drew the donors from its approximately 130-subject validation cohort, separate from the approximately 700-subject first cohort. This receptor was taken from a woman under 30 in good health and CMV-seronegative. This sequence joins TRBV11-2 and TRBJ1-3; 9 bases align to TRBD1. The sequenced material came from PBMCs. CDR3 nucleotide sequence: TGTGCCAGCAGCTTAATACAGGGGGCAGGAAACACCATATATTTT. Encoded protein: CASSLIQGAGNTIYF.